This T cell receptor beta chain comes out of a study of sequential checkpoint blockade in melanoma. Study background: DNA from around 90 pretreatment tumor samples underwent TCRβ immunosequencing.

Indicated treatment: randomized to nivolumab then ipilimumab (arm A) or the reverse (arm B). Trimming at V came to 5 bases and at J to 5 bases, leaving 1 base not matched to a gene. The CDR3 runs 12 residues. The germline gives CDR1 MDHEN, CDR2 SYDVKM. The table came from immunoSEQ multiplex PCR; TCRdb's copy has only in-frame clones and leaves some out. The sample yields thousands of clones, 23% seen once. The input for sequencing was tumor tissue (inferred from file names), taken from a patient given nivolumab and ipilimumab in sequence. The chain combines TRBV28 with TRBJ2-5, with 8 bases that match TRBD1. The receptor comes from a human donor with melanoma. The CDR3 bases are TGTGCCAGCAGTCGGGACAGGGAGACCCAGTACTTC. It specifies CASSRDRETQYF.